This TCR beta chain came from a study of cytomegalovirus exposure and HLA in healthy donors (dated by TCRdb to 2017 to 2019). Background for the entire study: According to an earlier analysis of several hundred of the donors, 150 million to 200 million T cells yielded over 100 million unique TCR beta sequences and 276 Gb of sequence data. An early release covering 500 to 750 HLA-typed donors comprised approximately 290 gigabases of sequencing data and 85 million to 100 million unique TCR sequences. Of the approximately 400 genotyped donors, less than 90% were placed in the genetic ancestry cluster associated with self-reported Caucasian donors. The study aimed to test whether cataloging public T cell receptors could reveal signatures of past pathogen exposure. Using immunosequencing, the study profiled T cell repertoires from 500 to 800 subjects and related those repertoires to cytomegalovirus serostatus. In addition to the first cohort of 650 to 800 subjects, a separate validation cohort of 130 or so different subjects was used. High-throughput TCR immunosequencing, statistical association of individual TCRs with disease status, and machine learning were combined to predict cytomegalovirus infection status. To study patterns of TCR occurrence, a later analysis re-analyzed previously published TCR beta repertoires from several hundred donors and added high-resolution HLA genotyping. The later analysis used no new phenotypic data to find candidate immune exposures, relying instead on TCR beta sequences and their occurrence across donors. An earlier analysis of some 500 of the donors used high-throughput TCR beta sequencing to judge whether each TCR beta V gene segment behaved as functional or pseudogenic. Donor age, sex, ethnicity and CMV serostatus were compiled together with the repertoire data. A later genetic analysis took genome-wide SNP genotypes for about 60% of the roughly 670 donors and used that subset as a discovery cohort. Every repertoire in the discovery cohort had been generated on one and the same sequencing platform. HLA typing covered class I and class II loci at four-digit resolution. The number of donors typed differed by locus, with 629-630 for A, B, C, DRB1 and DQB1, over 500 for DQA1, 600 to 610 for DPA1, and 472 for DPB1. A handful of DR-DQ haplotypes were handled as single units for association and clustering because linkage in the cohort was strong. Across some 400 genotyped donors of the cohort, an average of roughly 230,000 unique TCR beta nucleotide sequences per donor were sequenced, and roughly a sixth of those sequences were non-productive. Overall study results and their limits: At a false discovery rate of 0.05, a later analysis linked about 16,000 TCR beta sequences to specific HLA alleles. A later analysis found that TCR association rates varied across HLA loci, with DRB1 alleles showing the most associated TCRs and HLA-C alleles the fewest. In vitro tests confirmed that a few of the cytomegalovirus-associated TCR beta chains recognize cytomegalovirus antigens. In a later analysis, HLA-associated TCR beta chains showed more clonal expansion and lower generation probabilities than non-associated chains that were equally common. In an earlier analysis of over 550 of the donors, most TCR beta V segments were observed in productive rearrangements about 87% or about 30% of the time, broadly matching IMGT annotations. In this cohort, only TCR beta chains were sequenced, and detectable features were limited by the absence of alpha or paired-chain data. Some IMGT-functional V segments, including TRBV6-2 and TRBV6-3, could not be distinguished by the 87-base-pair reads and were therefore excluded. In a later analysis, several top co-occurrence clusters were reported to appear linked to parvovirus B19, influenza, CMV and Epstein-Barr virus. Linkage disequilibrium might explain the correlated functional status among segregating V segments, but an unknown experimental factor could not be ruled out. Cytomegalovirus status was reported to be diagnosed by the classifier with high specificity and sensitivity in both the original and validation cohorts. Across donors, most TCR sequences were observed very rarely, whereas some public TCRs were present in many individuals. Because counts were too low, about 15 rarely observed V segments, including chromosome 9 orphons, were left out of the earlier analysis of about 500 of the donors. The study listed approximately 150 TCR beta chains as associated with cytomegalovirus. An association between a missense DCLRE1C variant and V-gene and J-gene trimming of TCR beta chains was found in a later genetic analysis and replicated in an independent cohort. A further reported finding was that TCR beta sequences accurately predicted the HLA-A and HLA-B alleles for most subjects in the first cohort. According to a later genetic analysis, donors in an Asian-associated ancestry cluster had fewer N-insertions in productive TCRs than the approximately 670-donor mean. According to the authors, the approach could potentially be generalized to other disease states and immunological phenotypes. A cluster of highly shared sequence variants was judged likely to be a technical artifact of the sequencing pipeline. The presence/absence analyses assumed that sequencing depth was roughly uniform across donors, and that assumption may not be true. Because some donors lacked HLA typing at each locus, the association tests relied only on the typed subset. Assigning TCR associations to individual alleles was difficult when HLA alleles, especially DR and DQ, strongly co-occurred. A later analysis found that most CMV-associated TCR beta chains appeared HLA-restricted, with HLA associations seemingly driven largely by CMV exposure. CMV serostatus was the only immune exposure information available for the cohort.

Notes on this clone: Its antigen specificity is not known. No qualities accompany the bases; no much larger clone lies one base away.

The CDR3 spans 17 residues, from the cysteine through the phenylalanine. The kept DNA is CDR3 alone, 51 bases in frame from the first base. Between the V and J ends, shortened by 4 bases and 0 bases respectively, the junction contains 19 bases. Sequences SGHRS (CDR1) and YFSETQ (CDR2) are obtained from the germline V gene. The cohort was made up of around 720 healthy bone marrow donors. Cohort members were all nominally healthy when sampled, although unrecorded immune exposures were likely present. The donor tested CMV seronegative and was one of the 352 seronegative cohort members. A peripheral blood sample was collected from each donor, and TCR beta sequencing was performed on peripheral blood mononuclear cells. Genomic DNA extraction from the blood cell samples was performed with the Qiagen DNeasy Blood Extraction Kit. Library preparation used the immunoSEQ multiplex PCR assay. For the multiplex PCR, a mixture combining 60 forward primers for TCR Vbeta segments and 13 reverse primers for TCR Jbeta segments was used. Amplification of the CDR3 region of rearranged TCR beta genes was performed with a multiplex PCR assay on genomic DNA. On the Illumina HiSeq System, the amplified TCR beta libraries were sequenced as 87-base-pair reads. The original pipeline was this. Across the 670 or so repertoires, a later analysis counted 80 million or so unique TCR beta chains, approximately 12 million of which were shared by at least two donors. Raw reads were error-corrected and collapsed into unique sequences with a nearest-neighbor algorithm that merged closely related sequences to remove PCR and sequencing errors. V, D and J gene segments were assigned by aligning CDR3 sequences to IMGT reference sequences. For a sequence to be retained, a match of at least six nucleotides to both a V gene segment and a J gene segment was required. A rearrangement counted as productive if the CDR3 had no stop codons and remained in frame with V and J, and every other rearrangement counted as non-productive. Following IMGT convention, CDR3 was defined as the stretch from the second conserved V-encoded cysteine to the conserved J-encoded phenylalanine. Sequences without an unambiguous match to a single V gene segment were excluded from the earlier analysis of about 600 of the donors. In an earlier analysis of several hundred of the donors, V segments were called functional above 56.7% productive rearrangements and were called segregating when the between-donor standard deviation exceeded 5%. A statistical classification framework was built for diagnosing cytomegalovirus status from the catalog of TCR beta chain sequences. In a later analysis, TCR nucleotide sequences were compared against IMGT/GENE-DB human TR gene sequences so that V and J genes could be assigned. In a later analysis, CDR3 sequences and most-parsimonious VDJ recombination scenarios were assigned using the TCRdist pipeline. In a later analysis, each TCR beta chain was defined by its CDR3 amino acid sequence together with its V-gene family, and reads without a unique V-gene family were excluded. As a way to deal with suspected cross-contamination and a sequencing artifact, a later analysis dropped 500 to 700 nucleotide sequences that were highly shared and had low generation probability. In a later analysis, a clonal expansion index for each public chain was calculated from normalized within-repertoire ranks of inferred template counts. A later analysis computed generation probabilities with a VDJ recombination model fitted to out-of-frame rearrangements, and checked the results against IGoR. In a later analysis, TCR-TCR, TCR-HLA and TCR-CMV co-occurrence was scored with hypergeometric tests, and a repertoire-size bias correction was applied to TCR pairs. A later analysis estimated false discovery rates by permuting HLA or CMV assignments 20 times. In a later analysis, co-occurring TCRs were grouped using DBSCAN, and TCRdist sequence similarity was added for clustering within HLA-allele-positive subsets. Co-occurrence clustering excluded repertoires with fewer than 30,000 or more than 120,000 public chains, plus five with anomalous nucleotide sharing. TCRdb's version of the immuneACCESS table is confined to in-frame rearrangements and falls short of the full clone set. An unresolved V gene accounts for under half of the shortfall where checked; the remainder is of unknown origin. The V and J calls and clone size are taken from that table; D and trimming were inferred from the DNA. This sample lists tens of thousands of clones; just under 85% were detected once. The top ten clonotypes cover around 3% of the sample.

The TCR originated in a man in his fifties or sixties in good health and CMV-seronegative. The chain is made from TRBV5-1 and TRBJ1-2; TRBD1 is a weak D gene call, 6 bases matching. The specimen sequenced was PBMCs. The nucleotide sequence is TGCGCCAGCAGCCCCGGGCCTCTACAGGGAGCTAACTATGGCTACACCTTC. It translates as CASSPGPLQGANYGYTF. Beyond the CDR3, the reference TRBV5-1 and TRBJ1-2 genes provide the residues; the full variable domain reads: KAGVTQTPRYLIKTRGQQVTLSCSPISGHRSVSWYQQTPGQGLQFLFEYFSETQRNKGNFPGRFSGRQFSNSRSEMNVSTLELGDSALYLCASSPGPLQGANYGYTFGSGTRLTVV.